These T cell receptor beta chains were read from a single sample in a study of control samples from healthy donors and cancer patients. Method: immunoSEQ multiplex PCR; TCRdb's copy keeps in-frame clones and lacks some. The table lists about 170,000 clones, 70% to 90% of them singletons. The sample comprised blood. All receptors come from a woman aged 25 to 45 in good health. Each CDR3 is given with its conserved first and last residue. The order of the fields is J gene, CDR3 length, V gene, clone size, D gene, CDR3 protein, CDR3 DNA. A D gene is named only where the DNA matches it firmly. Size values are once, few and many counts, or a class for expanded clones, and some rows have none.

TRBJ1-3,14,TRBV5-4,NA,NA,CASSETSSGNTIYF,TGTGCCAGCAGCGAGACCAGCTCTGGAAACACCATATATTTT
TRBJ1-3,16,TRBV4-2,NA,NA,CASSRLQGVSGNTIYF,TGTGCCAGCAGCCGCCTACAGGGCGTTTCAGGAAACACCATATATTTT
TRBJ2-3,17,TRBV14,NA,NA,CASSHQSGTVPTDTQYF,TGTGCCAGCAGCCACCAGTCCGGGACGGTTCCGACAGATACGCAGTATTTT
TRBJ1-6,16,TRBV15,NA,TRBD1,CATSRDPGTDNSPLHF,TGTGCCACCAGCAGAGATCCCGGGACAGATAATTCACCCCTCCACTTT
TRBJ1-4,16,TRBV5-1,NA,TRBD1,CASSRDAGQGNEKLFF,TGCGCCAGCAGCCGGGACGCGGGACAGGGAAATGAAAAACTGTTTTTT
TRBJ2-1,16,TRBV5-1,few,NA,CASSFHGDIDDNEQFF,TGCGCCAGCAGCTTTCACGGGGATATTGATGACAATGAGCAGTTCTTC
TRBJ1-5,16,TRBV28,NA,NA,CASSPLSEGPNQPQHF,TGTGCCAGCAGCCCACTGAGCGAGGGGCCCAATCAGCCCCAGCATTTT
TRBJ1-1,14,TRBV6-1,NA,NA,CASSEIRGNTEAFF,TGTGCCAGCAGTGAAATCAGGGGGAACACTGAAGCTTTCTTT
TRBJ2-7,11,TRBV3-1/TRBV3-2,NA,NA,CASSQVGEQYF,TGTGCCAGCAGCCAAGTAGGCGAGCAGTACTTC
TRBJ1-3,15,TRBV6-5,NA,NA,CASNNLGPTGNTIYF,TGTGCCAGCAACAATCTGGGACCGACTGGAAACACCATATATTTT
TRBJ1-2,13,TRBV28,NA,NA,CASTGAQGGGYTF,TGTGCCAGCACGGGGGCACAGGGCGGTGGCTACACCTTC
TRBJ1-5,15,TRBV7-2,NA,NA,CASSLASGRPQPQHF,TGTGCCAGCAGCTTAGCATCCGGGAGACCTCAGCCCCAGCATTTT
TRBJ1-1,15,TRBV5-1,NA,TRBD1,CASSSRTGRNTEAFF,TGCGCCAGCAGCTCCCGGACAGGTCGTAACACTGAAGCTTTCTTT
TRBJ2-1,10,TRBV7-4,NA,NA,CASSIREQFF,TGTGCCAGCAGCATACGTGAGCAGTTCTTC
TRBJ1-6,12,TRBV12-3/TRBV12-4,NA,NA,CASSFRNSPLHF,TGTGCCAGCAGTTTTCGTAATTCACCCCTCCACTTT
TRBJ1-6,16,TRBV4-1,NA,NA,CASSQEGRGFDSPLHF,TGCGCCAGCAGCCAAGAGGGTCGGGGGTTCGATTCACCCCTCCACTTT
TRBJ1-1,10,TRBV7-9,few,NA,CASSLGGVPF,TGTGCCAGCAGCTTAGGAGGCGTTCCTTTT
TRBJ1-2,14,TRBV5-1,NA,TRBD1,CASSIQGAGAGYTF,TGCGCCAGCAGCATACAGGGGGCAGGAGCTGGCTACACCTTC
TRBJ1-4,15,TRBV9,NA,TRBD1,CASGGETGGREKLFF,TGTGCCAGCGGAGGGGAGACAGGGGGCCGTGAAAAACTGTTTTTT
TRBJ2-1,13,TRBV27,NA,NA,CASSLMGSREQFF,TGTGCCAGCAGTTTAATGGGCTCGCGAGAGCAGTTCTTC
TRBJ1-2,15,TRBV18,NA,TRBD1,CASSPTQGAHYGYTF,TGTGCCAGCTCACCAACGCAGGGGGCCCACTATGGCTACACCTTC
TRBJ2-5,16,TRBV5-1,once,NA,CASSLGLGGFQETQYF,TGCGCCAGCAGCTTGGGCCTAGGGGGATTCCAAGAGACCCAGTACTTC
TRBJ2-1,15,TRBV6-5,NA,TRBD2,CASRKTSRSYNEQFF,TGTGCCAGCAGAAAGACTAGCCGCTCCTACAATGAGCAGTTCTTC
TRBJ2-7,16,TRBV7-9,NA,TRBD2,CASSLMGGSRRNEQYF,TGTGCCAGCAGCTTAATGGGCGGGAGTAGGAGAAACGAGCAGTACTTC
TRBJ2-2,15,TRBV10-3,NA,TRBD2,CAISLAGLITGELFF,TGTGCCATCAGTCTAGCGGGGCTAATCACCGGGGAGCTGTTTTTT
TRBJ1-1,11,TRBV6-5,NA,NA,CASTKGEAAFF,TGTGCCAGCACCAAAGGGGAGGCGGCTTTCTTT
TRBJ2-7,15,TRBV7-2,NA,TRBD2,CASSLATSGPYEQYF,TGTGCCAGCAGCTTGGCGACTAGCGGGCCGTACGAGCAGTACTTC
TRBJ2-4,15,TRBV24-1,NA,TRBD2,CATSDSREGGNIQYF,TGTGCCACCAGTGACTCTCGGGAGGGCGGAAACATTCAGTACTTC
TRBJ2-2,15,TRBV15,once,NA,CATSKDYPNTGELFF,TGTGCCACCAGCAAGGACTACCCGAACACCGGGGAGCTGTTTTTT
TRBJ1-1,17,TRBV6-1,NA,TRBD1,CASSERQGSSMNTEAFF,TGTGCCAGCAGTGAGAGACAGGGATCGTCCATGAACACTGAAGCTTTCTTT
TRBJ1-1,13,TRBV28,NA,TRBD1,CASSSTGDSEAFF,TGTGCCAGCAGTTCCACAGGGGACTCTGAAGCTTTCTTT
TRBJ2-7,15,TRBV11-2,NA,NA,CASSFGTQSSYEQYF,TGTGCCAGCAGCTTCGGGACCCAAAGCTCCTACGAGCAGTACTTC
TRBJ2-7,10,TRBV30,NA,NA,CAWRGIEQYF,TGTGCCTGGAGGGGGATCGAGCAGTACTTC
TRBJ1-2,17,TRBV5-1,NA,NA,CASSTQGIRRGGYGYTF,TGCGCCAGCAGCACACAGGGAATACGGAGGGGAGGCTATGGCTACACCTTC
TRBJ1-3,12,TRBV19,medium-sized,TRBD1,CASKGTANTIYF,TGTGCCAGTAAGGGGACAGCAAACACCATATATTTT
TRBJ2-7,14,TRBV6-1,NA,NA,CASSDPPEGPEQYF,TGTGCCAGCAGTGACCCCCCGGAGGGCCCCGAGCAGTACTTC
TRBJ2-2,16,TRBV4-1,NA,TRBD1,CASSQRQGGQTGELFF,TGCGCCAGCAGCCAAAGACAGGGGGGTCAGACCGGGGAGCTGTTTTTT
TRBJ2-3,17,TRBV4-2,NA,TRBD2,CASSPGVAGGLTDTQYF,TGTGCCAGCAGCCCCGGCGTCGCGGGAGGCTTAACAGATACGCAGTATTTT
TRBJ2-3,14,TRBV28,NA,TRBD1,CASSLDRVLDTQYF,TGTGCCAGCAGCCTTGACAGGGTGTTAGATACGCAGTATTTT
TRBJ2-7,15,TRBV27,once,TRBD2,CASSLVAGGSYEQYF,TGTGCCAGCAGTTTAGTAGCGGGAGGCTCCTACGAGCAGTACTTC
TRBJ1-6,13,TRBV2,once,NA,CASSGLGGSPLHF,TGTGCCAGCAGTGGTCTGGGAGGCTCACCCCTCCACTTT
TRBJ2-5,13,TRBV27,NA,NA,CASRVLGTETQYF,TGTGCCAGCCGAGTACTAGGAACGGAGACCCAGTACTTC
TRBJ2-1,13,TRBV3-1/TRBV3-2,NA,NA,CASSDPTSNEQFF,TGTGCCAGCAGCGATCCGACTAGTAATGAGCAGTTCTTC
TRBJ2-6,16,TRBV27,NA,NA,CASSSIADSGANVLTF,TGTGCCAGCAGTTCTATAGCGGACTCTGGGGCCAACGTCCTGACTTTC
TRBJ1-2,15,TRBV6-1,NA,NA,CASSEAHTGLYGYTF,TGTGCCAGCAGTGAAGCGCATACAGGCCTCTATGGCTACACCTTC
TRBJ2-1,11,TRBV12-3/TRBV12-4,NA,NA,CASSFTNEQFF,TGTGCCAGCAGTTTCACGAATGAGCAGTTCTTC
TRBJ2-1,14,TRBV14,NA,NA,CASSPGGRYNEQFF,TGTGCCAGCAGCCCCGGGGGTAGATACAATGAGCAGTTCTTC
TRBJ1-2,13,TRBV3-1/TRBV3-2,NA,TRBD1,CASSHGTGDGYTF,TGTGCCAGCAGCCACGGGACAGGGGATGGCTACACCTTC
TRBJ1-2,11,TRBV5-1,NA,NA,CASSSGVGYTF,TGCGCCAGCAGCTCAGGGGTCGGCTACACCTTC